Below are 21 T cell receptor beta chains sequenced from a single sample in a study of blood T cell repertoires in COVID-19. The table came from immunoSEQ multiplex PCR; TCRdb's copy has only in-frame clones and leaves some out. The sample shows around 200,000 clones, 80% to 90% of them seen only once. Sequenced: peripheral blood. The receptors come from a woman aged 50 to 65 with acute or convalescent COVID-19.

Only one count was recorded for this clone. The rearrangement joins TRBV5-1 to TRBJ1-6, with TRBD1 as a possible D gene (5 bases). The CDR3 is 15 residues long. V was shortened by 0 bases and J by 9 bases, with 13 bases between the two germline ends. CDR1 is SGHRS, CDR2 YFSETQ, per germline. CDR3 in DNA: TGCGCCAGCAGCTTGGTGGGAGGGGAACGTTCACCCCTCCACTTT. This sequence encodes CASSLVGGERSPLHF.

This clone appeared a few times. V usage is TRBV5-1 and J usage is TRBJ2-7; TRBD2 aligns across 12 bases. Trimming took 0 bases from V and 7 from J; bases not matched to a gene: 8. Germline CDR1 SGHRS, CDR2 YFSETQ. The CDR3 length is 16 residues. CDR3 residues: CASSLAILAGGGEQYF. The CDR3 DNA follows: TGCGCCAGCAGCTTGGCCATACTAGCGGGAGGCGGGGAGCAGTACTTC.

The chain joins TRBV10-3 to TRBJ1-2; a weak D match, TRBD1 (5 bases). This CDR3 contains 15 residues. CDR1 and CDR2 (germline): ENHRY, SYGVKD. Trimming shortened V by 2 bases and J by 8 bases, and 18 bases separated the two germline ends. Here the CDR3 reads CAISEDGAGRTGYTF. The CDR3 DNA is TGTGCCATCAGTGAGGATGGAGCAGGGAGGACCGGCTACACCTTC.

V gene TRBV13 combines with J gene TRBJ2-2; TRBD1 matches 9 bases. J gave up 4 bases and V 5 bases, and 8 bases lay outside the gene matches. The CDR3 runs to 16 residues. Per the germline V gene, CDR1 is PRHDT and CDR2 is FYEKMQ (reference sequence). The CDR3 sequence is CASSDRDRVFTGELFF. CDR3 DNA: TGTGCCAGCAGCGATCGGGACAGGGTGTTCACCGGGGAGCTGTTTTTT.

CDR3 in DNA: TGTGCCTGGAGTTCGCAGGGGGGCCCCTACGAGCAGTACTTC. It codes for CAWSSQGGPYEQYF. The chain employs TRBV30 and TRBJ2-7, with D perhaps TRBD1 (7 bases). V gave up 2 bases and J gave up 2 bases, with 13 bases separating them. This CDR3 contains 14 residues. Germline values: CDR1 GTSNPN, CDR2 SVGIG (reference sequence).

V gene TRBV7-2 combines with J gene TRBJ2-1, with D perhaps matching TRBD2 (6 bases). Germline V lookup: CDR1 SGHTA, CDR2 FQGNSA. V was shortened by 5 bases and J by 0 bases, with 8 bases between the two germline ends. The CDR3 consists of 14 residues. This CDR3 reads CASSPGLSYNEQFF. The CDR3 coding sequence is TGTGCCAGCAGCCCGGGACTCTCCTACAATGAGCAGTTCTTC. The whole variable domain, filled in from reference TRBV7-2 and TRBJ2-1, reads GAGVSQSPSNKVTEKGKDVELRCDPISGHTALYWYRQSLGQGLEFLIYFQGNSAPDKSGLPSDRFSAERTGGSVSTLTIQRTQQEDSAVYLCASSPGLSYNEQFFGPGTRLTVL.

The rearrangement links TRBV7-8 to TRBJ1-1, with 8 nucleotides matching TRBD1. The germline gives CDR1 SGHVS, CDR2 FQNEAQ. Losses at the gene ends were 5 bases for V and 4 bases for J; bases not matched to a gene: 9. The CDR3 covers 15 residues. This CDR3 reads CASSPRTGYTTEAFF. CDR3 nucleotide sequence: TGTGCCAGCAGCCCTCGGACAGGGTATACCACTGAAGCTTTCTTT.

The chain uses TRBV6-4 and TRBJ2-1, with 8 bases fitting TRBD1. With V trimmed by 7 bases and J by 6 bases, 20 bases remained unmatched. This CDR3 is 18 amino acids long. Germline V CDR1 and CDR2: MRHNA, SNTAGT. The CDR3 protein is CASKGPPDGTGEVNEQFF. The CDR3 nucleotides read TGTGCCAGCAAGGGTCCTCCGGATGGGACAGGTGAAGTCAATGAGCAGTTCTTC.

This chain joins TRBV11-2 and TRBJ2-1, with D maybe TRBD1 (5 bases). V gave up 1 base and J gave up 7 bases, with 14 bases separating them. Germline CDR1 reads SGHAT; CDR2 reads FQNNGV. CDR3 length: 15 residues. The CDR3 region has the DNA TGTGCCAGCAGCTTAGTGGTAGGGGTGGGAAATGAGCAGTTCTTC. The encoded protein is CASSLVVGVGNEQFF.

V and J are TRBV11-2 and TRBJ1-3; the D is unclear. The CDR3 consists of 18 residues. From germline, CDR1 is SGHAT and CDR2 FQNNGV. The V gene lost 2 bases and the J gene lost 0 bases, with 17 bases spanning the gap. In DNA form, the CDR3 reads TGTGCCAGCAGCTTATTGGGTAGGAGGCCCAGCTCTGGAAACACCATATATTTT. The encoded protein is CASSLLGRRPSSGNTIYF.

The chain joins TRBV28 to TRBJ1-6; 10 nucleotides align to TRBD1. Germline values: CDR1 MDHEN, CDR2 SYDVKM. There are 14 residues in the CDR3. Trimming removed 6 bases from V and 7 bases from J; junction bases left unmatched: 3. The CDR3 region has the DNA TGTGCCAGCAGAAAGGGACAGGGGAATTCACCCCTCCACTTT. Protein product: CASRKGQGNSPLHF.

The chain employs TRBV15 and TRBJ2-5, with D maybe TRBD2 (6 bases). Trimming cost V 5 bases and J 2 bases, with 18 bases left between them. CDR1 and CDR2 from the germline V gene are LNHNV and YYDKDF (reference sequence). The CDR3 consists of 16 residues. The CDR3 loop is CATSAPYGSNQETQYF. CDR3 nucleotides: TGTGCCACCAGCGCTCCCTACGGGAGTAATCAAGAGACCCAGTACTTC.

The rearrangement uses TRBV5-4 and TRBJ2-7, with D possibly matching TRBD2 (5 bases). CDR1 and CDR2 (germline): SGHNT, YYREEE (reference sequence). The V and J ends lost 0 bases and 6 bases respectively, with 16 bases between them. CDR3 length: 15 amino acids. CDR3 sequence reads: CASSLEGLLLPEQYF. The CDR3, as DNA: TGTGCCAGCAGCTTGGAAGGACTCCTGTTGCCCGAGCAGTACTTC.

The chain has TRBV11-2 and TRBJ1-3, with D maybe TRBD1 (5 bases). Germline assignment: CDR1 SGHAT and CDR2 FQNNGV. The CDR3 runs 17 residues. Trimming cost V 4 bases and J 1 base, with 17 bases left between them. CDR3 protein: CASSSSTGGGSGNTIYF. The CDR3 bases are TGTGCCAGCAGCTCAAGCACCGGGGGGGGATCTGGAAACACCATATATTTT.

As DNA, the CDR3 is TGTGCCAGCAGCCGAGCAGGGGGTAACACTGAAGCTTTCTTT. Translated: CASSRAGGNTEAFF. The J gene is TRBJ1-1, the V gene TRBV11-2, with TRBD1 matching over 7 bases. CDR1 and CDR2 (germline): SGHAT, FQNNGV. Trimming cost V 5 bases and J 2 bases; bases outside gene matches: 5. CDR3 length: 14 residues.

The chain couples TRBV2 to TRBJ1-2, with 9 bases fitting TRBD1. The CDR3 covers 15 residues. Germline assignment: CDR1 SNHLY and CDR2 FYNNEI. The ends lost 1 base at V and 7 bases at J; junction bases unmatched: 7. CDR3 nucleotides: TGTGCCAGCAGTGAAGAAGGACAGGGGTCGCGTGGCTACACCTTC. Translation: CASSEEGQGSRGYTF.

V is TRBV27 and J is TRBJ1-2; 7 positions agree with TRBD1. The J segment lost 0 bases and the V segment lost 7 bases, leaving 8 bases of the junction unmatched. Germline CDR1 is MNHEY and CDR2 is SMNVEV (reference sequence). The CDR3 extends over 15 amino acids. CDR3 amino acids: CASTPRQGANYGYTF. The CDR3 DNA reads as TGTGCCAGCACCCCTAGACAGGGCGCTAACTATGGCTACACCTTC.

This rearrangement joins TRBV6-5 to TRBJ2-7; tentative D call: TRBD1 (5 bases). The CDR3 is 14 residues long. In germline, CDR1 is MNHEY, CDR2 SVGAGI. V was trimmed by 3 bases and J by 0 bases, leaving 9 bases between them. The CDR3: CASSYKGHSYEQYF. The CDR3 DNA sequence: TGTGCCAGCAGTTATAAGGGGCACTCCTACGAGCAGTACTTC.

This clone was recorded a few times. The chain employs TRBV7-2 and TRBJ2-5, with a possible D match to TRBD1 (6 bases). This CDR3 spans 15 amino acids. V was cut by 1 base and J by 4 bases, with 13 bases left in between. The germline V gene has CDR1 SGHTA and CDR2 FQGNSA. The CDR3 sequence: CASSLEQGGGETQYF. The CDR3 DNA reads as TGTGCCAGCAGCTTAGAACAGGGTGGAGGAGAGACCCAGTACTTC.

The rearrangement uses TRBV11-2 and TRBJ1-3; D is ambiguous. Per germline, CDR1 SGHAT and CDR2 FQNNGV. The CDR3 runs 16 residues. Trimming took 8 bases from V and 0 from J, leaving 17 bases between them. The CDR3 protein is CASGLLGQVSGNTIYF. CDR3 bases: TGTGCCAGCGGTCTGCTTGGCCAGGTCTCTGGAAACACCATATATTTT.

The chain carries TRBV27 and TRBJ2-7; 10 nucleotides line up with TRBD1. Germline V gene data show CDR1 as MNHEY and CDR2 as SMNVEV (reference sequence). The CDR3 has 13 amino acids. J was trimmed by 4 bases and V by 6 bases; bases with no gene match: 3. The CDR3 is CASSRDRGYEQYF. CDR3 bases: TGTGCCAGCAGCCGGGACAGGGGTTACGAGCAGTACTTC.